This T cell receptor (beta chain) was identified in a study of T cell changes during pregnancy in multiple sclerosis. The CDR3 has 15 amino acids. With V trimmed by 5 bases and J by 5 bases, 9 bases remained unmatched. Germline CDR1 SEHNR, CDR2 FQNEAQ (reference sequence). Sequencing used immunoSEQ multiplex PCR; TCRdb keeps in-frame clones, though not all of them. The sample holds some 22,000 clones, around 85% seen once. The rearrangement links TRBV7-9 to TRBJ2-7, with TRBD2 matching over 10 bases. This receptor was taken from a female donor with multiple sclerosis, enrolled in a pregnancy study. This specimen was CD8+ T cells from peripheral blood mononuclear cells, taken before pregnancy. The CDR3, as DNA: TGTGCCAGCAGCCTCCTAGCGGGAGACGACCACGAGCAGTACTTC. Translated, it gives CASSLLAGDDHEQYF.